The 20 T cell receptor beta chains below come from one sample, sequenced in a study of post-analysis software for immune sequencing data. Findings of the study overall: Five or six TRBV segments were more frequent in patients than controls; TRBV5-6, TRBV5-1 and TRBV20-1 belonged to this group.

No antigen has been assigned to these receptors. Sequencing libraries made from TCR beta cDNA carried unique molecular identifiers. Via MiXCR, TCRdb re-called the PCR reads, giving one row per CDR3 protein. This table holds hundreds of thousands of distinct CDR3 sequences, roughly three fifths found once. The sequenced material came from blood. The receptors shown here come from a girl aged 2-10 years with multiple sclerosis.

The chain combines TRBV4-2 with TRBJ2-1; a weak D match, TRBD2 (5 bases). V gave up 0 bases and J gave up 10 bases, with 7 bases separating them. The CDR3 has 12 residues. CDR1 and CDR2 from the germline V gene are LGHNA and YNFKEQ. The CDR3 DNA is TGTGCCAGCAGCCAAGAGGGAGCGGAGCAGTTCTTC. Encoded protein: CASSQEGAEQFF.

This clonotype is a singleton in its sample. The CDR3 DNA follows: TGTGCCAGCAGTTTGAGACAGGGGCCAAAGAGGACCCAGTACTTC. Translating it yields CASSLRQGPKRTQYF. This rearrangement joins TRBV28 to TRBJ2-5; 8 positions agree with TRBD1. Trimming took 3 bases from V and 7 from J; bases not matched to a gene: 10. CDR3 length: 15 residues. From germline, CDR1 is MDHEN and CDR2 SYDVKM.

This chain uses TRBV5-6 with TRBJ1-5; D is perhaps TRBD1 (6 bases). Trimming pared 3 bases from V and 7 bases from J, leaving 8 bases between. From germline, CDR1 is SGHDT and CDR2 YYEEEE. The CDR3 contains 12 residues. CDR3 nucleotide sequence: TGTGCCAGCAGCTGGGGGGGCCAGCCCCAGCATTTT. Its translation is CASSWGGQPQHF.

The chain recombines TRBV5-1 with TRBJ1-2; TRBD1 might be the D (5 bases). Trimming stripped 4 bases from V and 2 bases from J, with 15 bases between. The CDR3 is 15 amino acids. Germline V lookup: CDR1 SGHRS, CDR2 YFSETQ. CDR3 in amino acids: CASSPAGVGNYGYTF. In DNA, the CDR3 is TGCGCCAGCAGCCCGGCGGGGGTAGGCAACTATGGCTACACCTTC. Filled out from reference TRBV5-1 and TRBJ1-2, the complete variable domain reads KAGVTQTPRYLIKTRGQQVTLSCSPISGHRSVSWYQQTPGQGLQFLFEYFSETQRNKGNFPGRFSGRQFSNSRSEMNVSTLELGDSALYLCASSPAGVGNYGYTFGSGTRLTVV.

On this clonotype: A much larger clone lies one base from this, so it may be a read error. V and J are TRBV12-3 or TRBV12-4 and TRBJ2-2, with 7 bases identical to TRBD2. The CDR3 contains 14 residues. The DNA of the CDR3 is TGTGCCAGCAGAGGGCAGGGAGGGACCGGGGAGCGGTTTTTT. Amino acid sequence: CASRGQGGTGERFF.

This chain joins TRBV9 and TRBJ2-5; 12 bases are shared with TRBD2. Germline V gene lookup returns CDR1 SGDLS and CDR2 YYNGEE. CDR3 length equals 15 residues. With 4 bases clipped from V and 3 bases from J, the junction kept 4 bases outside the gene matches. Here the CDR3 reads CASSLGLAGKETQYF. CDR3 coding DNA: TGTGCCAGCAGCCTCGGACTAGCGGGAAAAGAGACCCAGTACTTC.

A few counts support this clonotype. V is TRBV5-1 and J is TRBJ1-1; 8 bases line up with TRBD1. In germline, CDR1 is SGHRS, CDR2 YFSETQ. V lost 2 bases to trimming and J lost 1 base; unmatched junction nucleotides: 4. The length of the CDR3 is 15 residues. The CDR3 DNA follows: TGCGCCAGCAGCTTCAGACAGGGGACGAACACTGAAGCTTTCTTT. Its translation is CASSFRQGTNTEAFF.

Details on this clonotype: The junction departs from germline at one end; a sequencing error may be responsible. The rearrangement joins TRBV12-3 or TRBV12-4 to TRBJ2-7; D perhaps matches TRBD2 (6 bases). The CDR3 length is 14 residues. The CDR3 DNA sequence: TGTGCCGGCAGTTCGACTAGAAGATCCTACGAGCAGTACTTC. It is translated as CAGSSTRRSYEQYF.

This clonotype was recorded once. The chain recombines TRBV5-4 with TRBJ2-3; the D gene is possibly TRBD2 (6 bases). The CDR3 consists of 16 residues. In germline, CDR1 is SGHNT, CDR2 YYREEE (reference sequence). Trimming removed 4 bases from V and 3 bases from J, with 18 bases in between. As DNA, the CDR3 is TGTGCCAGCAGCGGGCCTGGAGGGATTGGAACAGATACGCAGTATTTT. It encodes CASSGPGGIGTDTQYF.

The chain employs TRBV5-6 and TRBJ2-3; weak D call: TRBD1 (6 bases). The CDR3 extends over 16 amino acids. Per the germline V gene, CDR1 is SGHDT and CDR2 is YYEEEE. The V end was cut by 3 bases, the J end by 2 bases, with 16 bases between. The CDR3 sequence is CASSSLNRDITDTQYF. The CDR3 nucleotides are TGTGCCAGCAGCTCGCTCAACCGGGACATCACAGATACGCAGTATTTT.

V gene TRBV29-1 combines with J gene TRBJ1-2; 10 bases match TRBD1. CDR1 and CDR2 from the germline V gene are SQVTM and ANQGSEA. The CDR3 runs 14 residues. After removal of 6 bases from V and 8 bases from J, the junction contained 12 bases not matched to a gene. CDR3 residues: CSVGSRDRGHGYTF. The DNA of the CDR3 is TGCAGCGTGGGAAGCCGGGACAGGGGCCACGGCTACACCTTC.

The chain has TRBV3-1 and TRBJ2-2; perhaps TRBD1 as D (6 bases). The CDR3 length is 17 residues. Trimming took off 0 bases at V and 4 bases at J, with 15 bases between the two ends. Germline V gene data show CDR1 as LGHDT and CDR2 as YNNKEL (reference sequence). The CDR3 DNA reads TGTGCCAGCAGCCAAGACGTAGGGGGTAGGGGCACCGGGGAGCTGTTTTTT. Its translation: CASSQDVGGRGTGELFF.

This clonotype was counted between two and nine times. CDR3 in amino acids: CATSSLGGRDTYEQYF. The DNA for the CDR3 is TGTGCCACCAGCAGTCTGGGCGGGAGGGATACCTACGAGCAGTACTTC. The chain has TRBV15 and TRBJ2-7; 9 bases match TRBD2. Germline CDR1 reads LNHNV; CDR2 reads YYDKDF (reference sequence). The CDR3 is made up of 16 amino acids. Trimming cost V 3 bases and J 2 bases; bases outside gene matches: 8.

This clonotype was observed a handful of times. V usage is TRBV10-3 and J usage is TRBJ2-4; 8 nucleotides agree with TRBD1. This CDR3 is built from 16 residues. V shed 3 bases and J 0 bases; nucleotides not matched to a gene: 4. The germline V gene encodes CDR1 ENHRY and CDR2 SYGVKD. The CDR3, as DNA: TGTGCCATCAGTGATCGGACAGGGCTAGCCAAAAACATTCAGTACTTC. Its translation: CAISDRTGLAKNIQYF.

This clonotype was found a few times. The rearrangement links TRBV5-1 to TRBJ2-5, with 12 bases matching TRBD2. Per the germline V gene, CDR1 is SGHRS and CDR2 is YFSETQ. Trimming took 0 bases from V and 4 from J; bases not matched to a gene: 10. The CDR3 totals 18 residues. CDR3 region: CASSLGLAGDELGETQYF. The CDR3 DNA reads TGCGCCAGCAGCTTGGGACTAGCGGGAGACGAGTTAGGAGAGACCCAGTACTTC.

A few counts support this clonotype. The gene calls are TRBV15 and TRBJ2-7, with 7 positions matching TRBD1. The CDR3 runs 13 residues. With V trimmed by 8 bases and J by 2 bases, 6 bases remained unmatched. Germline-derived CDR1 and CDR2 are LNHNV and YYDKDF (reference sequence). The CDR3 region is CATAPGQTYEQYF. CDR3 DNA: TGTGCCACCGCCCCGGGACAGACCTACGAGCAGTACTTC. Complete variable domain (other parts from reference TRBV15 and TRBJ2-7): DAMVIQNPRYQVTQFGKPVTLSCSQTLNHNVMYWYQQKSSQAPKLLFHYYDKDFNNEADTPDNFQSRRPNTSFCFLDIRSPGLGDTAMYLCATAPGQTYEQYFGPGTRLTVT.

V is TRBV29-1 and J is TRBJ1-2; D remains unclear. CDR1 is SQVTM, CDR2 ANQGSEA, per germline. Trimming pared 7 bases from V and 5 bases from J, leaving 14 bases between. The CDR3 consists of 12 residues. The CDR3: CSADRDSYGYTF. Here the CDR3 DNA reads TGCAGCGCGGACCGAGACTCTTATGGCTACACCTTC.

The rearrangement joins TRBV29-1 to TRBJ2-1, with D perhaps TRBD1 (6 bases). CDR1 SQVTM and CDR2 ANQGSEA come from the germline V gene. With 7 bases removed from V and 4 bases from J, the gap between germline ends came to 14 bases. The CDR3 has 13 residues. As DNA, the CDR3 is TGCAGCGCCTCAGGGGTCCTGTACAATGAGCAGTTCTTC. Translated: CSASGVLYNEQFF.

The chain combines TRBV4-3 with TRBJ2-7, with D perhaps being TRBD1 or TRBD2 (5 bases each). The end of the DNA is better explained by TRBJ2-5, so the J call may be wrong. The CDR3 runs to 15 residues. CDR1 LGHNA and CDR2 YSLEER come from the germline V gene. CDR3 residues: CASSQDLGVRGTQYF. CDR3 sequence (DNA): TGCGCCAGCAGCCAAGATTTGGGGGTCCGGGGGACCCAGTACTTC.

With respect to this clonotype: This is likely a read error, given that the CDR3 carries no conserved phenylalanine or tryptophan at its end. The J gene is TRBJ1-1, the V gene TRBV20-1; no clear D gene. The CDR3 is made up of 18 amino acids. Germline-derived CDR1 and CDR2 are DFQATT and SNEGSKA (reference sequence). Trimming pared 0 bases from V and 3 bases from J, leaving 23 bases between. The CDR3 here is CSARDLGGVGIRDTEAFC. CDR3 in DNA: TGCAGTGCTAGAGATCTCGGCGGGGTCGGTATTAGGGACACTGAAGCTTTCTGT.